A selection of T cell receptor beta chains follows, all from one sample in a study of T cells in Graves' hyperthyroidism and ophthalmopathy. TCRdb reprocessed the multiplex PCR reads with MiXCR, giving one entry per CDR3 protein. This sample has 200,000 to 250,000 distinct CDR3 sequences; around 20% occur once, and the top ten carry 35% to 50%. The source material was blood. Receptors were obtained from a man between 40 and 49 years old with Graves' hyperthyroidism. The CDR3 runs from the conserved cysteine through the conserved F or W. D genes are given only for firm matches. Part of the rows lack a size; the others show once, few, many or a class for expanded clones.

CDR3 DNA,CDR3 protein,J gene,V gene,D gene,clone size
TGCGCCAGCAGCCAAGACGCAGGGAACTATGGCTACACCTTC,CASSQDAGNYGYTF,TRBJ1-2,TRBV4-3,.,.
TGTGCCAGCAGCCGAAGACAGATGAACACTGAAGCTTTCTTT,CASSRRQMNTEAFF,TRBJ1-1,TRBV7-2,.,.
TGTGCCAGCAGCTTGGGAGTCGGTGGAATTCACGAGCAGTACTTC,CASSLGVGGIHEQYF,TRBJ2-7,TRBV5-8,.,many
TGCGCCAGCAGCTTGGTGTCGGACACCGGGGAGCTGTTTTTT,CASSLVSDTGELFF,TRBJ2-2,TRBV5-1,.,many
TGTGCCAGCAGCCACCGGGACAGCAATTCACCCCTCCACTTT,CASSHRDSNSPLHF,TRBJ1-6,TRBV7-8,TRBD1,many
TGTGCCAGCAGCTCCCGACAGACCGAAGAGACCCAGTACTTC,CASSSRQTEETQYF,TRBJ2-5,TRBV13,.,many
TGTGCCAGTGAACCGATTGGGACACCTTCGGGTGGCTACACCTTC,CASEPIGTPSGGYTF,TRBJ1-2,TRBV2,.,.
TGTGCCAGCAGCTTAGGGAACAGGGGTTGGGCTAATGAAAAACTGTTTTTT,CASSLGNRGWANEKLFF,TRBJ1-4,TRBV5-5,TRBD1,.
TGTGCCAGCAGTTACTCGGGACCCACAGATACGCAGTATTTT,CASSYSGPTDTQYF,TRBJ2-3,TRBV6-5,.,.
TGTGCCAGCAGTTACTACAGGGGGCGCAAGGGCAATCAGCCCCAGCATTTT,CASSYYRGRKGNQPQHF,TRBJ1-5,TRBV28,TRBD1,.
TGTGCCAGCAGTTACTCGACCCCGAGGGCTGAAAAACTGTTTTTT,CASSYSTPRAEKLFF,TRBJ1-4,TRBV6-5,.,few
TGTGCCAGTAGTATGGTCGGGGCCGGGACACAGAATGAGCAGTTCTTC,CASSMVGAGTQNEQFF,TRBJ2-1,TRBV19,.,.
TGCAGTGCTAGTTGGCTAGCGGGGGGCTCTAGGTCCTACAATGAGCAGTTCTTC,CSASWLAGGSRSYNEQFF,TRBJ2-1,TRBV20-1,TRBD2,many
TGTGCCAGCAGTTTAAAGGGGCGGTGGGGCAGGGCCACTGAAGCTTTCTTT,CASSLKGRWGRATEAFF,TRBJ1-1,TRBV27,.,many
TGTGCCAGCAGCGTAGGGACGGATAACACCGGGGAGCTGTTTTTT,CASSVGTDNTGELFF,TRBJ2-2,TRBV9,.,.
TGTGCCAGCAGCCCGACAGCTGTCGGGGAGACCCAGTACTTC,CASSPTAVGETQYF,TRBJ2-5,TRBV5-6,.,many
TGTGCCAGCAGCCTCGGACAGGGATTGCACGAGCAGTACTTC,CASSLGQGLHEQYF,TRBJ2-7,TRBV12-3/TRBV12-4,TRBD1,many
TGTGCCAGCAGCCCCAATGATGAGCAGTTCTTC,CASSPNDEQFF,TRBJ2-1,TRBV7-3,.,few
TGTGCCAGCAGCGTTCAGGGGGCTACAGATACGCAGTATTTT,CASSVQGATDTQYF,TRBJ2-3,TRBV11-2,TRBD1,.
TGTGCCAGCAGCCCACTTGAAGGCTCCGTCTACGAGCAGTACTTC,CASSPLEGSVYEQYF,TRBJ2-7,TRBV7-6,.,.
TGTGCCTGGGGACAGGGGTACAATGAGCAGTTCTTC,CAWGQGYNEQFF,TRBJ2-1,TRBV30,TRBD1,many
TGTGCCAGCAGTGGACAGGGGGCAGATACGCAGTATTTT,CASSGQGADTQYF,TRBJ2-3,TRBV2,TRBD1,many